The clone carrying this TCR beta chain has at least ten counts. The data originate from a study of blood T cell repertoires in COVID-19. Across the study: The origin of the acute and convalescent COVID-19 samples was the United States, Italy and Spain. The cDNA or gDNA used as material had been derived from T cells, B-cell-depleted T cells, or PBMCs.

Germline assignment: CDR1 SGHRS and CDR2 YFSETQ. This CDR3 region has 12 residues. V lost 4 bases to trimming and J lost 6 bases; unmatched junction nucleotides: 4. TCRdb keeps only in-frame clones here, not all; method: immunoSEQ multiplex PCR. The sample has about 36,000 clones, around four fifths seen once. Sequencing was done on a sample of peripheral blood. This TCR derives from a human donor in a cohort sampled during active or convalescent COVID-19. The donor label of this sample is uncertain. V is TRBV5-1 and J is TRBJ2-7; 7 bases are shared with TRBD1. The CDR3 sequence: CASSPTGLEQYF. For the CDR3, the DNA is TGCGCCAGCAGCCCGACAGGGCTCGAGCAGTACTTC.